The 26 T cell receptor beta chains reported below all come from one sample, sequenced in a study of T cells in Graves' hyperthyroidism and ophthalmopathy. It was RNA transcripts that yielded the amplified TCR beta CDR3 regions. RT-PCR in the first round (using the HTBI primer set) targeted the TCR CDR3. TCRdb passed the multiplex PCR reads through MiXCR, listing each CDR3 protein once. The sample holds about 360,000 distinct CDR3 sequences; 15% to 17% are singletons and the top ten take about 30%. Sequencing input: blood. These receptors originate from a woman aged 18-29 years with Graves' hyperthyroidism that later progressed to Graves' ophthalmopathy.

This clonotype was picked up a small number of times. V gene TRBV5-6 combines with J gene TRBJ2-7; unclear D gene. Germline values: CDR1 SGHDT, CDR2 YYEEEE. CDR3 length equals 17 residues. V gave up 4 bases and J gave up 2 bases, with 22 bases separating them. This CDR3 reads CASSQGSVGGTTYEQYF. The CDR3 region has the DNA TGTGCCAGCAGCCAAGGCTCCGTAGGCGGCACAACCTACGAGCAGTACTTC. Filled out from reference TRBV5-6 and TRBJ2-7, the complete variable domain reads DAGVTQSPTHLIKTRGQQVTLRCSPKSGHDTVSWYQQALGQGPQFIFQYYEEEERQRGNFPDRFSGHQFPNYSSELNVNALLLGDSALYLCASSQGSVGGTTYEQYFGPGTRLTVT.

The chain joins TRBV19 to TRBJ2-5, with 9 bases identical to TRBD2. The CDR3 is made up of 14 amino acids. CDR1 is LNHDA and CDR2 is SQIVND in the germline V gene (reference sequence). With 5 bases clipped from V and 1 base from J, the junction kept 2 bases outside the gene matches. This CDR3 reads CASSVAGAQETQYF. CDR3 nucleotide sequence: TGTGCCAGTAGTGTAGCGGGGGCCCAAGAGACCCAGTACTTC.

This clonotype was observed at least ten times. The chain carries TRBV5-1 and TRBJ2-7; D not certain. V dropped 0 bases and J dropped 0 bases, with 10 bases sitting between them. Germline V gene lookup returns CDR1 SGHRS and CDR2 YFSETQ. The CDR3 has 15 residues. CDR3 protein: CASSLADSYSYEQYF. In DNA, the CDR3 is TGCGCCAGCAGCTTGGCCGATAGCTACTCCTACGAGCAGTACTTC. The variable domain in full, completed from reference TRBV5-1 and TRBJ2-7, reads KAGVTQTPRYLIKTRGQQVTLSCSPISGHRSVSWYQQTPGQGLQFLFEYFSETQRNKGNFPGRFSGRQFSNSRSEMNVSTLELGDSALYLCASSLADSYSYEQYFGPGTRLTVT.

This clonotype was picked up many times. The chain couples TRBV20-1 to TRBJ1-2; D not resolved. V was trimmed by 0 bases and J by 4 bases, leaving 9 bases between them. The germline V gene encodes CDR1 DFQATT and CDR2 SNEGSKA (reference sequence). The CDR3 spans 13 residues. CDR3 sequence (DNA): TGCAGTGCTAGAGATATAGCAACCTATGGCTACACCTTC. Translating it yields CSARDIATYGYTF.

This clonotype was detected ten times or more. The chain is built from TRBV28 and TRBJ1-6, with a weak D call TRBD1 (5 bases). Germline CDR1 MDHEN, CDR2 SYDVKM. Trimming pared 4 bases from V and 7 bases from J, leaving 20 bases between. The CDR3 is 17 amino acids. CDR3 residues: CASSSAAGAGINSPLHF. The DNA for the CDR3 is TGTGCCAGCAGTTCGGCGGCCGGGGCGGGCATCAATTCACCCCTCCACTTT.

As regards this clonotype: This clone may be a read error of a much larger clone one base away. The chain employs TRBV7-2 and TRBJ2-5; possible D gene TRBD2, 6 bases. The V gene's germline CDR1 is SGHTA and CDR2 FQGNSA. There are 15 residues in the CDR3. The V and J ends lost 5 bases and 3 bases respectively, with 16 bases between them. The CDR3 protein is CASSKPRWGEETQYF. CDR3 sequence (DNA): TGTGCCAGCAGCAAGCCTCGGTGGGGGGAAGAGACCCAGTACTTC.

The V call is TRBV29-1, the J call TRBJ1-2; D ambiguous. V was trimmed by 3 bases and J by 4 bases, leaving 3 bases between them. This CDR3 is 10 amino acids long. The germline V gene encodes CDR1 SQVTM and CDR2 ANQGSEA. The CDR3 DNA reads as TGCAGCGTTGACTCCTATGGCTACACCTTC. This encodes CSVDSYGYTF.

This chain connects TRBV5-8 to TRBJ2-6; no clear D. The V and J ends lost 0 bases and 0 bases respectively, with 16 bases between them. CDR3 size: 19 residues. CDR1 and CDR2 from the germline V gene are SGHTS and YDEGEE. The CDR3 here is CASSLALKFFGSGANVLTF. The CDR3 bases are TGTGCCAGCAGCTTGGCCTTAAAGTTTTTTGGCTCTGGGGCCAACGTCCTGACTTTC. The variable domain in full, with the rest retrieved from reference TRBV5-8 and TRBJ2-6, is EAGVTQSPTHLIKTRGQQATLRCSPISGHTSVYWYQQALGLGLQFLLWYDEGEERNRGNFPPRFSGRQFPNYSSELNVNALELEDSALYLCASSLALKFFGSGANVLTFGAGSRLTVL.

A few counts support this clonotype. This sequence joins TRBV5-8 and TRBJ2-7; D not resolved. Germline lookup yields CDR1 SGHTS and CDR2 YDEGEE. The CDR3 sequence is 15 residues long. V lost 0 bases, J lost 0 bases, and 10 bases lay in between. CDR3 in amino acids: CASSLGSLNSYEQYF. DNA for the CDR3: TGTGCCAGCAGCTTGGGGTCCTTGAACTCCTACGAGCAGTACTTC.

This clonotype came up many times. V and J are TRBV11-2 and TRBJ2-7, with TRBD2 matching 11 bases. With V trimmed by 4 bases and J by 1 base, 9 bases remained unmatched. CDR3 length equals 17 residues. Per germline, CDR1 SGHAT and CDR2 FQNNGV. The CDR3 DNA is TGTGCCAGCAGCTGGCTAGCGGGAGGCATATCATCCTACGAGCAGTACTTC. As protein: CASSWLAGGISSYEQYF.

This clonotype was detected only a few times. A clone one base away is much larger, so this may be a read error. The gene calls are TRBV28 and TRBJ1-1; D is unclear. Germline values: CDR1 MDHEN, CDR2 SYDVKM. This CDR3 has 17 residues. The CDR3 sequence: CASSFSPYGLGVTGAFF. CDR3 nucleotides: TGTGCCAGCAGTTTTTCGCCTTATGGCCTCGGGGTCACTGGAGCTTTCTTT.

This clonotype showed up many times. This sequence joins TRBV28 and TRBJ1-1; D is possibly TRBD1 (6 bases). This CDR3 contains 14 residues. Trimming removed 7 bases at V and 1 base at J, with 13 bases between. Germline V gene lookup returns CDR1 MDHEN and CDR2 SYDVKM. CDR3 residues: CASTPTGENTEAFF. In DNA form, the CDR3 reads TGTGCCAGCACCCCGACAGGAGAGAACACTGAAGCTTTCTTT. Full variable domain (rest looked up from reference TRBV28 and TRBJ1-1): DVKVTQSSRYLVKRTGEKVFLECVQDMDHENMFWYRQDPGLGLRLIYFSYDVKMKEKGDIPEGYSVSREKKERFSLILESASTNQTSMYLCASTPTGENTEAFFGQGTRLTVV.

The chain links TRBV28 to TRBJ1-3, with D hard to call. Germline V lookup: CDR1 MDHEN, CDR2 SYDVKM. The length of the CDR3 is 15 residues. V was cut by 7 bases and J by 0 bases, with 13 bases left in between. The CDR3 reads CASIQRPSSGNTIYF. Here the CDR3 DNA reads TGTGCCAGCATTCAAAGACCGAGCTCTGGAAACACCATATATTTT.

The sample holds many counts of this clonotype. The V call is TRBV6-6, the J call TRBJ1-1, with 10 bases lining up with TRBD1. The ends lost 2 bases at V and 1 base at J; junction bases unmatched: 7. The germline gives CDR1 MNHNY, CDR2 SVGAGI (reference sequence). The CDR3 runs 17 residues. CDR3 protein: CASSYSRRDRGNTEAFF. The CDR3 DNA is TGTGCCAGCAGTTACAGTCGACGGGACAGGGGGAACACTGAAGCTTTCTTT.

The V and J genes are TRBV20-1 and TRBJ2-7; 10 bases are shared with TRBD2. With V trimmed by 3 bases and J by 4 bases, 9 bases remained unmatched. Germline V gene data show CDR1 as DFQATT and CDR2 as SNEGSKA (reference sequence). CDR3 length equals 15 residues. The CDR3 coding sequence is TGCAGTGCTAGGTCGCTAGCGGGAGTCTCATACGAGCAGTACTTC. It is translated as CSARSLAGVSYEQYF.

This clonotype was counted many times. The chain couples TRBV20-1 to TRBJ2-1, with 9 bases aligning to TRBD2. Germline CDR1 reads DFQATT; CDR2 reads SNEGSKA (reference sequence). The junction had 6 bases not matched to a gene; V was cut back by 6 bases and J by 0 bases. The CDR3 is made up of 15 amino acids. CDR3 sequence (DNA): TGCAGTGCCCTACATAGCGGGAGCTCCTACAATGAGCAGTTCTTC. Translating it yields CSALHSGSSYNEQFF.

This clonotype turned up a few times. A much larger clone sits a single nucleotide away, making a read error possible. This chain joins TRBV2 and TRBJ2-3; tentatively, D is TRBD1 (5 bases). CDR3 length: 14 amino acids. Germline V gene lookup returns CDR1 SNHLY and CDR2 FYNNEI. The CDR3 region is CASGDMGRADTQYF. DNA for the CDR3: TGTGCCAGCGGTGATATGGGCAGGGCAGATACGCAGTATTTT.

This clonotype appeared a few times. This chain links TRBV28 with TRBJ2-1; no definite D call. Trimming removed 3 bases from V and 0 bases from J, with 15 bases in between. CDR3 length: 17 residues. Germline V gene data show CDR1 as MDHEN and CDR2 as SYDVKM. This CDR3 reads CASSFPPMTYSYNEQFF. The CDR3, as DNA: TGTGCCAGCAGTTTCCCTCCTATGACCTACTCCTACAATGAGCAGTTCTTC.

In its sample, this clonotype was seen many times. The gene calls are TRBV20-1 and TRBJ2-3, with TRBD2 matching over 10 bases. Per germline, CDR1 DFQATT and CDR2 SNEGSKA (reference sequence). The CDR3 runs 17 residues. Germline trimming cut 3 bases from V and 3 bases from J; bases unmatched to any gene: 12. The CDR3 spells CSASASGSTRVTDTQYF. CDR3 DNA sequence: TGCAGTGCTAGTGCTAGCGGGAGCACCAGAGTAACAGATACGCAGTATTTT.

The table lists this clonotype with many counts. A much larger clone differs by one base, so this may be a read error. The chain recombines TRBV6-2 or TRBV6-3 with TRBJ2-1; 8 positions agree with TRBD2. Per germline, CDR1 MNHEY and CDR2 SVGEGT. The V and J ends lost 6 bases and 0 bases, in that order; junction bases with no gene match: 4. CDR3 length equals 15 residues. CDR3 residues: CASRLSGSSYNEQFF. CDR3 nucleotide sequence: TGTGCCAGCAGATTAAGCGGGAGCTCCTACAATGAGCAGTTCTTC.

The V and J genes are TRBV5-5 and TRBJ1-1, with TRBD1 identical over 7 bases. Germline-derived CDR1 and CDR2 are SGHKS and YYEKEE (reference sequence). CDR3 size: 14 residues. V was clipped by 4 bases and J by 4 bases; unmatched bases: 7. The CDR3 nucleotides read TGTGCCAGCAGCGTAGGGGGCGCGGGCACTGAAGCTTTCTTT. This sequence encodes CASSVGGAGTEAFF.

This clonotype has a count of ten or more. The rearrangement uses TRBV30 and TRBJ2-2; 7 nucleotides agree with TRBD1. The CDR3 consists of 14 residues. V was clipped by 5 bases and J by 7 bases; unmatched bases: 10. Germline V gives CDR1 GTSNPN, CDR2 SVGIG (reference sequence). CDR3 sequence: CAWSHDRVGGELFF. CDR3 DNA: TGTGCCTGGTCTCATGACAGGGTCGGCGGGGAGCTGTTTTTT.

This clonotype was seen repeatedly, ten times or more. The rearrangement uses TRBV10-3 and TRBJ2-7; TRBD1 agrees at 9 bases. Germline CDR1 ENHRY, CDR2 SYGVKD. With V trimmed by 6 bases and J by 3 bases, 6 bases remained unmatched. The CDR3 has 14 residues. CDR3 sequence: CAIRGTGYGYEQYF. Written as DNA, the CDR3 is TGTGCCATCAGAGGGACAGGGTATGGCTACGAGCAGTACTTC.

This clonotype was seen ten or more times. This chain joins TRBV30 and TRBJ2-7, with 8 bases matching TRBD1. The CDR3 extends over 14 amino acids. Germline CDR1 is GTSNPN and CDR2 is SVGIG (reference sequence). Losses at the gene ends were 8 bases for V and 0 bases for J; bases not matched to a gene: 9. In DNA form, the CDR3 reads TGTGCCGTTGACTTCAGGGGGCCCTCCTACGAGCAGTACTTC. Protein product: CAVDFRGPSYEQYF. The complete variable domain, with remaining parts taken from reference TRBV30 and TRBJ2-7, reads SQTIHQWPATLVQPVGSPLSLECTVEGTSNPNLYWYRQAAGRGLQLLFYSVGIGQISSEVPQNLSASRPQDRQFILSSKKLLLSDSGFYLCAVDFRGPSYEQYFGPGTRLTVT.

The V call is TRBV12-3 or TRBV12-4, the J call TRBJ2-5; tentatively, D is TRBD1 (6 bases). The ends were cut back, 6 bases at V and 6 bases at J, with 17 bases in the middle. This CDR3 is built from 14 residues. For the CDR3, the DNA is TGTGCCAGCAGCCTCGGACAGCCAATAAAGACCCAGTACTTC. Translation: CASSLGQPIKTQYF.

This clonotype was counted between two and nine times. This chain joins TRBV19 and TRBJ1-4, with unresolved D. Germline CDR1 reads LNHDA; CDR2 reads SQIVND (reference sequence). The CDR3 totals 14 residues. Trimming removed 2 bases from V and 5 bases from J, with 9 bases in between. CDR3 protein: CASSIRDGNEKLFF. The CDR3 nucleotides read TGTGCCAGTAGTATACGAGACGGAAATGAAAAACTGTTTTTT.